The next 5 T cell receptor beta chains were all read from a single sample in a study of T cells in Graves' hyperthyroidism and ophthalmopathy. What was amplified from RNA transcripts were TCR beta CDR3 regions. A first-round RT-PCR of the TCR CDR3 used the HTBI primer set. From the multiplex PCR reads, TCRdb called clonotypes with MiXCR, one entry per CDR3 protein. The sample has 330,000 or so distinct CDR3 sequences; less than 20% are singletons. Sequencing input: blood. These receptors were taken from a man over 45 with Graves' ophthalmopathy.

This clonotype was seen many times. This chain uses TRBV28 with TRBJ2-3; D might be TRBD2 (5 bases). The CDR3 sequence is 16 residues long. Trimming cost V 5 bases and J 4 bases, with 19 bases left between them. The germline CDR1 and CDR2 sequences are MDHEN and SYDVKM. For the CDR3, the DNA is TGTGCCAGCAGTCCCGCCGAGGGCCCAGAAGCAGATACGCAGTATTTT. Amino acid sequence: CASSPAEGPEADTQYF. The full variable domain, its missing parts supplied by reference TRBV28 and TRBJ2-3, is DVKVTQSSRYLVKRTGEKVFLECVQDMDHENMFWYRQDPGLGLRLIYFSYDVKMKEKGDIPEGYSVSREKKERFSLILESASTNQTSMYLCASSPAEGPEADTQYFGPGTRLTVL.

The chain joins TRBV4-1 to TRBJ2-1; D might be TRBD2 (5 bases). V was cut by 5 bases and J by 5 bases, with 13 bases left in between. This CDR3 has 14 residues. CDR1 is MGHRA, CDR2 YSYEKL, per germline. The chain's CDR3 is CASSNRDYNNEQFF. In DNA form, the CDR3 reads TGCGCCAGCAGCAACCGGGATTACAACAATGAGCAGTTCTTC.

This clonotype was detected a few times. The chain links TRBV14 to TRBJ2-7, with D perhaps matching TRBD2 (5 bases). The germline V gene encodes CDR1 SGHDN and CDR2 FVKESK. The CDR3 is 13 residues long. Trimming took 4 bases from V and 2 from J, leaving 9 bases between them. The CDR3 spells CASSRERTYEQYF. The DNA of the CDR3 is TGTGCCAGCAGCCGAGAGCGGACCTACGAGCAGTACTTC.

This clonotype was recorded many times. The chain employs TRBV20-1 and TRBJ2-7, with 12 bases matching TRBD2. Germline CDR1 DFQATT, CDR2 SNEGSKA (reference sequence). With V trimmed by 5 bases and J by 0 bases, 2 bases remained unmatched. CDR3 length: 14 residues. CDR3 nucleotide sequence: TGCAGTGCTCTAGCGGGAGGGTCCTCCTACGAGCAGTACTTC. Translation: CSALAGGSSYEQYF.

This clonotype showed up just a few times. This sequence joins TRBV19 and TRBJ2-5, with 7 bases lining up with TRBD2. J gave up 1 base and V 5 bases, and 4 bases lay outside the gene matches. The CDR3 consists of 14 residues. Looked up from germline, CDR1 is LNHDA and CDR2 is SQIVND (reference sequence). CDR3 loop: CASSQAGVQETQYF. In nucleotides, the CDR3 is TGTGCCAGTAGTCAGGCGGGAGTCCAAGAGACCCAGTACTTC.